These T cell receptor beta chains were read from a single sample in a study of cytomegalovirus exposure and HLA in healthy donors. Measured with immunoSEQ multiplex PCR; TCRdb has only the in-frame clones, and not every one. The sample holds under 200,000 clones; about four fifths are singletons and the top ten take 1%. Input material: PBMCs. Receptor source: a woman between 45 and 65 years old in good health and CMV-seropositive. CDR3s include the opening cysteine and the closing phenylalanine or tryptophan. Each record gives: clone size, V gene, J gene, D gene, CDR3 length, CDR3 protein, CDR3 DNA. A D gene is named only where the DNA matches it firmly. Size tells how often a clone was seen (once, few, many) or the class of an expanded clone, and some rows leave it out.

>-|TRBV5-1|TRBJ2-2|TRBD1|17
CTSSLVSGQGNTGELFF
TGCACCAGCAGCTTGGTGTCGGGACAGGGGAACACCGGGGAGCTGTTTTTT
>few|TRBV7-9|TRBJ2-1|-|13
CATLTATYNEQFF
TGTGCCACCTTGACAGCAACCTACAATGAGCAGTTCTTC
>-|TRBV5-1|TRBJ1-4|-|15
CASSERTDNNEKLFF
TGCGCCAGCAGCGAGCGGACAGATAATAATGAAAAACTGTTTTTT
>-|TRBV4-3|TRBJ2-2|-|18
CASSQEWAPGGWTGELFF
TGCGCCAGCAGCCAAGAATGGGCCCCGGGGGGCTGGACCGGGGAGCTGTTTTTT
>-|TRBV28|TRBJ2-1|TRBD2|16
CASSPTFSGRRNEQFF
TGTGCCAGCAGTCCGACCTTTAGCGGGAGGAGGAATGAGCAGTTCTTC
>-|TRBV30|TRBJ1-1|-|15
CAAKGGGQAYTEAFF
TGTGCCGCCAAAGGGGGGGGGCAGGCGTACACTGAAGCTTTCTTT
>-|TRBV9|TRBJ2-7|-|14
CASSVELSSYEQYF
TGTGCCAGCAGCGTAGAACTGAGCTCCTACGAGCAGTACTTC
>-|TRBV7-6|TRBJ2-1|TRBD2|16
CASSRLSGGAYNEQFF
TGTGCCAGCAGCAGACTTAGCGGGGGGGCCTACAATGAGCAGTTCTTC
>-|TRBV7-3|TRBJ2-1|TRBD2|16
CASSLRSSGGRNEQFF
TGTGCCAGCAGCTTAAGGTCTAGCGGGGGCAGGAATGAGCAGTTCTTC
>-|TRBV6-4|TRBJ2-3|TRBD2|17
CASSDTGTSGAKDTQYF
TGTGCCAGCAGTGACACCGGGACTAGCGGGGCAAAAGATACGCAGTATTTT